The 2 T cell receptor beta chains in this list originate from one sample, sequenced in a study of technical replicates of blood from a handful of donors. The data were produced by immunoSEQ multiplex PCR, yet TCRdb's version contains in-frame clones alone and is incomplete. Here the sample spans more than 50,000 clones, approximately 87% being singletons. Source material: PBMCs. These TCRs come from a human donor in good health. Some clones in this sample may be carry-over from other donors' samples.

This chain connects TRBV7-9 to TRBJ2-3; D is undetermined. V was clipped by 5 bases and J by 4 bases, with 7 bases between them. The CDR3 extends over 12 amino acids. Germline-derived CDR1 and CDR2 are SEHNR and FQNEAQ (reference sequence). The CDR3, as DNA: TGTGCCAGCAGCCAGAGCGCAGATACGCAGTATTTT. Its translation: CASSQSADTQYF.

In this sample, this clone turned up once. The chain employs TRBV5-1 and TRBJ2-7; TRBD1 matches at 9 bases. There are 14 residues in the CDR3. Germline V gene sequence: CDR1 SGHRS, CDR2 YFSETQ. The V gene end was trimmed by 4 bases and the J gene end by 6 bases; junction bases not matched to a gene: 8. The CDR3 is CASSTGQGGVEQYF. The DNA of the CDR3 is TGCGCCAGCAGCACGGGACAGGGAGGGGTCGAGCAGTACTTC.